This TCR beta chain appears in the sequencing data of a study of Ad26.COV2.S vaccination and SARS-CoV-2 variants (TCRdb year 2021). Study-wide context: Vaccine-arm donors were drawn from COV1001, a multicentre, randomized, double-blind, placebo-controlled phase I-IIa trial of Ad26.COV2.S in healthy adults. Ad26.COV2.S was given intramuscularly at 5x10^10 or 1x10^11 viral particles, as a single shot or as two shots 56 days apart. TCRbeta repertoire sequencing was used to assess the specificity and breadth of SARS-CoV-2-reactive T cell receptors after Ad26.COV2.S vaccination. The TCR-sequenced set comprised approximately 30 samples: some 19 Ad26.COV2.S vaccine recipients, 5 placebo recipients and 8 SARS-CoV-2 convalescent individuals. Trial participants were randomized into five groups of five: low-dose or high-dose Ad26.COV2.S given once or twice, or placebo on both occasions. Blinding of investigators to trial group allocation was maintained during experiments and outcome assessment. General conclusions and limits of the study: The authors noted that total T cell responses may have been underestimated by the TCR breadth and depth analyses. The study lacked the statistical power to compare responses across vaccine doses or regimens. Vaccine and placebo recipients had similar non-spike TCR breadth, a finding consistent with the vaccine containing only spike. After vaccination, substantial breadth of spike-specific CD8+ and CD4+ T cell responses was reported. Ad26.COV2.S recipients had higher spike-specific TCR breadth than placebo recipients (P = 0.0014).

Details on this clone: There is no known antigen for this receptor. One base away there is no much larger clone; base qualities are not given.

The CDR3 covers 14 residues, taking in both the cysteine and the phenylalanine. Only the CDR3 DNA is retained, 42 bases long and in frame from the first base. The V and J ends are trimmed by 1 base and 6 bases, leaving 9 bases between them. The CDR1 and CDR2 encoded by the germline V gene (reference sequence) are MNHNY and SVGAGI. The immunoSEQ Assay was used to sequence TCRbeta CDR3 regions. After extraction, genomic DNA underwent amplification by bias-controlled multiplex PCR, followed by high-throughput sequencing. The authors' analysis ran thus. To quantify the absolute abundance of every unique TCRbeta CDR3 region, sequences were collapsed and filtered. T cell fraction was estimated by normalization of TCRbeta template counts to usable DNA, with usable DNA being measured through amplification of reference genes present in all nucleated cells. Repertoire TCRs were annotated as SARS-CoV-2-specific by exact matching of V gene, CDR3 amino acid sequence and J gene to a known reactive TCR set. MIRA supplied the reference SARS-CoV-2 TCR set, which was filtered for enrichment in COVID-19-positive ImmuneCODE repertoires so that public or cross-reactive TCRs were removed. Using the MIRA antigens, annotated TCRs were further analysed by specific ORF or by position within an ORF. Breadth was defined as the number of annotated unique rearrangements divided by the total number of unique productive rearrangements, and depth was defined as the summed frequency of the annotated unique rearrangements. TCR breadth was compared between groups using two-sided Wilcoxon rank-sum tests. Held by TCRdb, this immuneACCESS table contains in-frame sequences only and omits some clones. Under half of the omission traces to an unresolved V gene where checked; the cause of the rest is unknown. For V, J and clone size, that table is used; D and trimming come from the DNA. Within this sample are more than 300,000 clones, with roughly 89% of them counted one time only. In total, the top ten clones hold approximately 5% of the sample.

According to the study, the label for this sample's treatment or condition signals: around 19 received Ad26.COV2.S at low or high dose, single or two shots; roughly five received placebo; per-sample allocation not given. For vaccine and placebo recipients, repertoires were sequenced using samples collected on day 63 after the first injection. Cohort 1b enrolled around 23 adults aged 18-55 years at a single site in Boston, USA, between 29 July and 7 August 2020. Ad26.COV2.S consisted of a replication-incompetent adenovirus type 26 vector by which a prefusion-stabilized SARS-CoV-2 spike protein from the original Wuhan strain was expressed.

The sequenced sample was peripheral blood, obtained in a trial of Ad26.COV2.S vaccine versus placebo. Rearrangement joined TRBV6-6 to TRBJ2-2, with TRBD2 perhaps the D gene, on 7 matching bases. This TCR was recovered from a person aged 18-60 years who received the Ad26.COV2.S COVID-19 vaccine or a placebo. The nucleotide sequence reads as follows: TGTGCCAGCAGTTACTTGGGGGGGCCCGGGGAGCTGTTTTTT. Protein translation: CASSYLGGPGELFF.